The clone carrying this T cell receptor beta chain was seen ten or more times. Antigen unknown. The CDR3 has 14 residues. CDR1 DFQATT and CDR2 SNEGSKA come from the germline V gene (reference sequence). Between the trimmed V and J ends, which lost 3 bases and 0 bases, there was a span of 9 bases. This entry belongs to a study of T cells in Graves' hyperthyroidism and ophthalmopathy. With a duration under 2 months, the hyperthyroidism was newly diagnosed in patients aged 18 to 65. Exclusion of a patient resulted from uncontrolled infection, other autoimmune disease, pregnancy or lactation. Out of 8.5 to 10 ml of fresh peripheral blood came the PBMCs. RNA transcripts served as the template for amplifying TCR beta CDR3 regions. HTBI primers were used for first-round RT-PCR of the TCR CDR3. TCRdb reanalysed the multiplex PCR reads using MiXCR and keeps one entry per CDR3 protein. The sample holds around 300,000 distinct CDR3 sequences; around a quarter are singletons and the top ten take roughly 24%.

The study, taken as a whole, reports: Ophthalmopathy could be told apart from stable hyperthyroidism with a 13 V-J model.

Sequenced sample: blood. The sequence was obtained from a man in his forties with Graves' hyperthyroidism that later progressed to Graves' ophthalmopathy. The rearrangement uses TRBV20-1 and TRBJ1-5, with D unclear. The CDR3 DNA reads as TGCAGTGCTAGTAAGGGAATTAGCAATCAGCCCCAGCATTTT. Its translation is CSASKGISNQPQHF.